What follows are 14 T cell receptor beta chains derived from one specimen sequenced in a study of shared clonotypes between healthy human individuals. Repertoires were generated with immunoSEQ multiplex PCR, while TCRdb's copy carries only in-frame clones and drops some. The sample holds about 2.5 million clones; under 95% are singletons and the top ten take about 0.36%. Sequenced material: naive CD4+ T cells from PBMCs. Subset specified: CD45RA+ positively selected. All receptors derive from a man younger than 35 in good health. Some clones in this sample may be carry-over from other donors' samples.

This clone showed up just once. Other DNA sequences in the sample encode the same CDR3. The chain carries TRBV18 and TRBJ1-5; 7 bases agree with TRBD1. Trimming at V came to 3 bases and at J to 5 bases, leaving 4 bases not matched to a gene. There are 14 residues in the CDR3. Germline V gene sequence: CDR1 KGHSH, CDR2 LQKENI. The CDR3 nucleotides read TGTGCCAGCTCACCTCAAACAGGGGATCAGCCCCAGCATTTT. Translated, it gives CASSPQTGDQPQHF.

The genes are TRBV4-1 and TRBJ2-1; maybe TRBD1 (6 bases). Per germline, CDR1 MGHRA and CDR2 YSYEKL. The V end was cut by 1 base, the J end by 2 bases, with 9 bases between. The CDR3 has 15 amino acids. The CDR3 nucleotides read TGCGCCAGCAGCCAAGCTGAGGGGGCCTACAATGAGCAGTTCTTC. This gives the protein CASSQAEGAYNEQFF.

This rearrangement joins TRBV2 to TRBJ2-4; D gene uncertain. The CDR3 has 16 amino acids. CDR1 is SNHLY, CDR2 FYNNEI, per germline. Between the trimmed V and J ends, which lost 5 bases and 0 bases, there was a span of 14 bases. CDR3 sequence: CASSFYGTLAKNIQYF. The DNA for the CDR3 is TGTGCCAGCAGTTTCTACGGAACCTTAGCCAAAAACATTCAGTACTTC.

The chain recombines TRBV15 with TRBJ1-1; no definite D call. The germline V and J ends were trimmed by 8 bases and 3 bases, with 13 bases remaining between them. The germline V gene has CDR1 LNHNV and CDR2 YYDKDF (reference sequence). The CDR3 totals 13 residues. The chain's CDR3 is CATQGPRDTEAFF. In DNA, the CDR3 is TGTGCCACCCAAGGGCCCCGGGACACTGAAGCTTTCTTT.

CDR3 region: CASSPGNTIYF. CDR3 nucleotides: TGTGCCAGCTCACCTGGAAACACCATATATTTT. V usage is TRBV18 and J usage is TRBJ1-3; no reliable D call. Germline V gene lookup returns CDR1 KGHSH and CDR2 LQKENI. This CDR3 is 11 amino acids long. Trimming shortened V by 3 bases and J by 3 bases, and 0 bases separated the two germline ends.

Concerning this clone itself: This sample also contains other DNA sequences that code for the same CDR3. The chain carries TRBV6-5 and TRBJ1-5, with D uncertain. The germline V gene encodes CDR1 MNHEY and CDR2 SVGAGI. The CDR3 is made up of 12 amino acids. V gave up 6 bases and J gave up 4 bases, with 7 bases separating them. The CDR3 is CASRGPNQPQHF. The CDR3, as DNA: TGTGCCAGCAGAGGACCGAATCAGCCCCAGCATTTT.

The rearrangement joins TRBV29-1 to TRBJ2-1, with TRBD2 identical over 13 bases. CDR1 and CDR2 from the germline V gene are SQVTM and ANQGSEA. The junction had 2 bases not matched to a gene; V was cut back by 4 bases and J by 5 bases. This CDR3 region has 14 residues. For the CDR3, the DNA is TGCAGCGTTGCGGGACTAGCGGGGAACAATGAGCAGTTCTTC. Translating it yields CSVAGLAGNNEQFF.

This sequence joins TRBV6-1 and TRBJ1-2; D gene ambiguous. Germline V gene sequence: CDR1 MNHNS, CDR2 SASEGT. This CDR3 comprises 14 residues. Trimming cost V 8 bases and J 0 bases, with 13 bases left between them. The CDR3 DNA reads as TGTGCCAGCTCGATTGACGGACCTAACTATGGCTACACCTTC. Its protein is CASSIDGPNYGYTF.

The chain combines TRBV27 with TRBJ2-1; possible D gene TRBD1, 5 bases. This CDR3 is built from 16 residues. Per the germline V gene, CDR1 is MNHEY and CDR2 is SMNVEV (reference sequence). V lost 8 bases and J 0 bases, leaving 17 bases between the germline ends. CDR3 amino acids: CASGYRIRSSYNEQFF. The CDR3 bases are TGTGCCAGCGGTTACAGGATTAGGAGCTCCTACAATGAGCAGTTCTTC.

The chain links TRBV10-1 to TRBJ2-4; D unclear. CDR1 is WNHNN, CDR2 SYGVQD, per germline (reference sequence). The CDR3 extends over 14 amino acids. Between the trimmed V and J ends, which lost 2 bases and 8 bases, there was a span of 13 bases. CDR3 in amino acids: CASSEGQLGDIQYF. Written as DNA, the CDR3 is TGCGCCAGCAGTGAGGGTCAGCTTGGGGACATTCAGTACTTC.

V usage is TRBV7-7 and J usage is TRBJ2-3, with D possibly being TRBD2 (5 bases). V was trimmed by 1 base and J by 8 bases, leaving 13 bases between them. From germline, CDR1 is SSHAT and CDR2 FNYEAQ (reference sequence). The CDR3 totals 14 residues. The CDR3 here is CASSLGGPRGTQYF. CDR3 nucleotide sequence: TGTGCCAGCAGCTTAGGGGGTCCCCGGGGTACGCAGTATTTT.

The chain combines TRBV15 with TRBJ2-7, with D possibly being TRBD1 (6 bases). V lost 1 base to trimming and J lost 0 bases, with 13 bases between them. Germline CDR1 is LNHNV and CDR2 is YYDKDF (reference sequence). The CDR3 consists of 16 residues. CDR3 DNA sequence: TGTGCCACCAGCAGAGGAGGAGCCAGGGGCTCCTACGAGCAGTACTTC. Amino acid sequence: CATSRGGARGSYEQYF.

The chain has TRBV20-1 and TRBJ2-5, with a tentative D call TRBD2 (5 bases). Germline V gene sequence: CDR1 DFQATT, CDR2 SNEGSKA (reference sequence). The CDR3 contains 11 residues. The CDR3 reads CRADGQETQYF. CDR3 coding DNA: TGCAGAGCGGACGGCCAAGAGACCCAGTACTTC.

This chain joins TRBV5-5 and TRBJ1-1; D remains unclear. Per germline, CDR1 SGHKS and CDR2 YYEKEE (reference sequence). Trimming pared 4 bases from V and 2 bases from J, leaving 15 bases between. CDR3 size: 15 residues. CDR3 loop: CASSPYYGSNTEAFF. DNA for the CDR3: TGTGCCAGCAGCCCTTACTATGGATCTAACACTGAAGCTTTCTTT.